The clone carrying this TCR beta chain turned up a few times. TCRdb re-called the 5' RACE reads with MiXCR, one entry per CDR3 protein. The sample holds fewer than 650,000 distinct CDR3 sequences, less than 25% seen once. The source of the sample is a study of T-cell memory formation after mild COVID-19. The overall study: For the most part, TCR clusters were specific to one donor.

The CDR3 is made up of 15 amino acids. Trimming at V came to 4 bases and at J to 4 bases, leaving 6 bases not matched to a gene. This sequence was found in an adult woman who had mild COVID-19 (a few samples of this study predate the infection). Cell type and time point are not known. The gene calls are TRBV12-3 or TRBV12-4 and TRBJ2-1; 8 positions match TRBD2. Material: PBMCs or a T cell subset sorted from them (not recorded which). Written as DNA, the CDR3 is TGTGCCAGCAGTTCTAGCGGGTGGGGGTACAATGAGCAGTTCTTC. It yields the protein CASSSSGWGYNEQFF.